The rows below give T cell receptor beta chains drawn from one sample of a study of metastatic and nonmetastatic thyroid tumors. TCRdb redid the clone calls on the PCR reads using MiXCR. Among around 23,000 clones listed, 20% were seen once. Material for sequencing was blood. The receptors derive from a male donor with papillary thyroid cancer or a benign thyroid nodule (not recorded which). Some clones in this sample may be carry-over from other donors' samples. Each CDR3 is given with its conserved first and last residue. The D gene is left open where the match is weak. Clone sizes are given selectively: once, few, many, or a class where the clone is expanded.

j_call v_call d_call clone_size cdr3_aa cdr3_nt
TRBJ1-3 TRBV15 TRBD1 many CATTASGQGAGNTIYF TGTGCCACCACCGCCTCGGGCCAGGGGGCTGGAAACACCATATATTTT
TRBJ1-5 TRBV28 NA many CASSLNLGHQPQHF TGTGCCAGCAGTCTCAATTTGGGGCATCAGCCCCAGCATTTT
TRBJ2-1 TRBV28 NA many CASRVPYNEQFF TGTGCCAGCAGGGTACCTTACAATGAGCAGTTCTTC
TRBJ2-1 TRBV19 NA many CASSPGPSPGNEQFF TGTGCCAGTAGTCCAGGACCCTCTCCGGGCAATGAGCAGTTCTTC
TRBJ2-1 TRBV5-1 NA NA CASSSDNARAQFF TGCGCCAGCAGCTCAGACAACGCTCGGGCGCAGTTCTTC
TRBJ2-5 TRBV5-1 NA many CASSLDPGETQYF TGCGCCAGCAGCTTGGACCCAGGGGAGACCCAGTACTTC
TRBJ2-7 TRBV11-3 TRBD2 many CASSYRTSGSYEQYF TGTGCCAGCAGCTACAGGACTAGCGGGAGCTACGAGCAGTACTTC
TRBJ2-5 TRBV6-1 TRBD1 many CASSVTGGRETQYF TGTGCCAGCAGCGTCACAGGGGGCCGGGAGACCCAGTACTTC
TRBJ2-1 TRBV28 TRBD2 NA CASSIAGGPPNEQFF TGTGCCAGCAGTATAGCGGGAGGGCCCCCCAATGAGCAGTTCTTC
TRBJ2-7 TRBV7-2 NA NA CASSLRASHEQYF TGTGCCAGCAGCTTAAGGGCGTCCCACGAGCAGTACTTC
TRBJ1-2 TRBV9 NA NA CASSKGHVLSGYTF TGTGCCAGCAGCAAGGGACATGTGCTTTCTGGCTACACCTTC
TRBJ2-6 TRBV6-4 NA many CASSDTSGANVLTF TGTGCCAGCAGTGACACCTCTGGGGCCAACGTCCTGACTTTC
TRBJ1-3 TRBV15 NA NA CATSRFMTGNFGNTIYF TGTGCCACCAGCAGGTTTATGACAGGTAACTTTGGAAACACCATATATTTT
TRBJ2-1 TRBV12-3/TRBV12-4 NA many CASSYVSSYNEQFF TGTGCTAGTTCGTATGTAAGCTCCTACAATGAGCAGTTCTTC
TRBJ2-7 TRBV30 NA many CAWSGQLTYVEQYF TGTGCCTGGAGTGGACAATTAACCTACGTCGAGCAGTACTTC
TRBJ2-7 TRBV6-1 NA medium-sized CASKAKLEVSSYEQYF TGTGCCAGCAAGGCTAAGTTGGAAGTGAGCTCCTACGAGCAGTACTTC
TRBJ1-2 TRBV5-1 TRBD1 many CASSPTGGRSYGYTF TGCGCCAGCAGCCCGACAGGGGGCAGGAGCTATGGCTACACCTTC
TRBJ2-3 TRBV7-2 NA NA CASSPLGREPNF TGTGCCAGCAGTCCCCTCGGACGGGAACCGAATTTT
TRBJ1-2 TRBV11-3 NA many CASSLGGEAGYTF TGTGCCAGCAGCTTAGGAGGGGAGGCGGGCTACACCTTC
TRBJ2-1 TRBV6-1 NA medium-sized CASSQSRPQGEQFF TGTGCCAGCAGCCAATCTCGACCCCAGGGTGAGCAGTTCTTC
TRBJ2-1 TRBV12-3/TRBV12-4 NA many CASSGINEQFF TGTGCCAGCAGCGGTATCAATGAGCAGTTCTTC
TRBJ2-7 TRBV19 NA NA CASSHGPTCEQYF TGTGCCAGTAGTCACGGACCCACCTGCGAGCAGTACTTC
TRBJ2-7 TRBV19 NA NA CASSINYLYVQYF TGTGCCAGTAGTATCAACTACTTATACGTGCAGTACTTC
TRBJ1-2 TRBV24-1 NA medium-sized CATRPGLGSVATF TGTGCCACCAGACCGGGACTGGGATCTGTTGCCACCTTC
TRBJ2-7 TRBV2 NA many CASRALGVTYEQYF TGTGCCAGCAGGGCCTTGGGGGTGACCTACGAGCAGTACTTC
TRBJ2-7 TRBV20-1 NA once CSASNVREQYF TGCAGTGCTTCGAATGTTCGGGAGCAGTACTTC
TRBJ1-6 TRBV5-6 NA many CASSSDWNNNSPLHF TGTGCCAGCAGCTCCGATTGGAACAATAATTCACCCCTCCACTTT
TRBJ2-5 TRBV28 TRBD1 many CASSDGTGDRKTQYF TGTGCCAGCAGTGATGGGACAGGGGATCGGAAGACCCAGTACTTC
TRBJ2-1 TRBV30 TRBD1 many CAWSVDRGQNEQFF TGTGCCTGGAGTGTAGACAGGGGGCAGAATGAGCAGTTCTTC
TRBJ2-2 TRBV20-1 TRBD1 NA CSGGRTGYSGDTGELFF TGCAGTGGTGGCCGGACAGGGTATAGCGGAGACACCGGGGAGCTGTTTTTT
TRBJ2-2 TRBV28 TRBD2 many CASSFRLMGLAGVTGELFF TGTGCCAGCAGTTTCCGATTAATGGGACTAGCGGGGGTTACCGGGGAGCTGTTTTTT
TRBJ2-7 TRBV6-2/TRBV6-3 TRBD2 medium-sized CASSYSLAGGTPLEQYF TGTGCCAGCAGTTACTCCCTAGCGGGAGGCACACCCCTCGAGCAGTACTTC
TRBJ2-3 TRBV11-1 NA many CASSSRQGLTDTQYF TGTGCCAGCAGCTCCCGACAGGGACTCACAGATACGCAGTATTTT
TRBJ2-7 TRBV5-1 TRBD2 many CASSLGTSGIQYF TGCGCCAGCAGCTTGGGAACTAGCGGGATCCAGTACTTC
TRBJ2-5 TRBV24-1 NA many CATSDPTPKRHTNPQETQYF TGTGCCACCAGTGATCCCACCCCCAAGAGACACACGAACCCCCAAGAGACCCAGTACTTC
TRBJ1-1 TRBV5-1 TRBD1 NA CASSGGQGYTEAFF TGCGCCAGCAGCGGGGGACAGGGTTACACTGAAGCTTTCTTT
TRBJ2-3 TRBV20-1 TRBD2 many CSASPGLAGGGARDTQYF TGCAGTGCCTCACCGGGACTAGCGGGAGGGGGGGCAAGAGATACGCAGTATTTT
TRBJ2-7 TRBV28 NA few CASSFPTTHVLSYEQYF TGTGCCAGCAGTTTTCCCACCACGCATGTCCTCTCCTACGAGCAGTACTTC
TRBJ2-5 TRBV2 NA many CASRRDQETQYF TGTGCCAGCAGACGGGATCAAGAGACCCAGTACTTC
TRBJ1-3 TRBV18 NA many CASSTLLARSGNTIYF TGTGCCAGCTCAACCTTGCTGGCACGCTCTGGAAACACCATATATTTT
TRBJ2-7 TRBV20-1 TRBD2 many CSATRLAGGLSEQYF TGCAGTGCTACCCGCCTAGCGGGAGGGTTAAGCGAGCAGTACTTC